Below, 14 T cell receptor beta chains from the same sample are listed, as sequenced in a study of T cell responses to AZD1222 COVID-19 vaccine. The data were produced by immunoSEQ multiplex PCR, yet TCRdb's version contains in-frame clones alone and is incomplete. The sample has over 100,000 clones, 92% seen once; the top ten hold 1.7%. The sample was peripheral blood, taken on day 0 of AZD1222 vaccination. All receptors derive from an adult in good health.

The V and J genes are TRBV7-8 and TRBJ2-7; 8 bases match TRBD1. Germline CDR1 reads SGHVS; CDR2 reads FQNEAQ. J was trimmed by 6 bases and V by 6 bases; bases with no gene match: 10. There are 14 residues in the CDR3. DNA of the CDR3: TGTGCCAGCAGGCCCGGGCAGACAGGGGTCGAGCAGTACTTC. It translates to CASRPGQTGVEQYF.

This clone was observed once. The V and J genes are TRBV27 and TRBJ1-5; D not certain. V was trimmed by 2 bases and J by 2 bases, leaving 10 bases between them. Germline loops: CDR1 MNHEY, CDR2 SMNVEV (reference sequence). This CDR3 is 15 amino acids long. In nucleotides, the CDR3 is TGTGCCAGCAGTTTACTGTCGGGTGGCAATCAGCCCCAGCATTTT. Its protein product is CASSLLSGGNQPQHF.

V and J are TRBV12-3 or TRBV12-4 and TRBJ1-5, with no clear D. V gave up 3 bases and J gave up 6 bases, with 6 bases separating them. The CDR3 totals 12 residues. The CDR3 loop reads CASSFSGQPQHF. The CDR3 DNA reads as TGTGCCAGCAGTTTTTCGGGTCAGCCCCAGCATTTT.

This clone was recorded only once. V is TRBV14 and J is TRBJ1-1; D may be TRBD1 (5 bases). Germline V CDR1 and CDR2: SGHDN, FVKESK. The length of the CDR3 is 13 residues. Deletions cut 3 bases from V and 11 bases from J, with 16 bases between. CDR3 loop: CASSQHPGTVAFF. The CDR3, as DNA: TGTGCCAGCAGCCAGCATCCCGGGACGGTCGCTTTCTTT.

V gene TRBV30 combines with J gene TRBJ1-3; D ambiguous. From germline, CDR1 is GTSNPN and CDR2 SVGIG (reference sequence). This CDR3 contains 14 residues. Trimming stripped 0 bases from V and 0 bases from J, with 6 bases between. CDR3 region: CAWSVLDSGNTIYF. The CDR3 DNA follows: TGTGCCTGGAGTGTCCTAGACTCTGGAAACACCATATATTTT.

V and J are TRBV18 and TRBJ1-5, with a tentative D call TRBD1 (5 bases). The V end was cut by 2 bases, the J end by 3 bases, with 14 bases between. This CDR3 has 16 amino acids. Germline CDR1 and CDR2: KGHSH and LQKENI. The CDR3: CASSPSAGGANQPQHF. The CDR3 region has the DNA TGTGCCAGCTCACCATCGGCAGGAGGGGCCAATCAGCCCCAGCATTTT.

V is TRBV20-1 and J is TRBJ1-2; D is uncertain. Germline CDR1 and CDR2: DFQATT and SNEGSKA (reference sequence). The CDR3 loop spans 13 amino acids. Between the trimmed V and J ends, which lost 3 bases and 2 bases, there was a span of 10 bases. The CDR3, as DNA: TGCAGTGCTAGTCCCAGAGCCAACTATGGCTACACCTTC. It codes for CSASPRANYGYTF.

CDR3 region: CAWSVTGTGYEKLFF. Written as DNA, the CDR3 is TGTGCCTGGAGTGTAACCGGGACAGGGTATGAAAAACTGTTTTTT. The chain joins TRBV30 to TRBJ1-4, with 9 bases aligning to TRBD1. CDR3 length: 15 amino acids. Germline CDR1 and CDR2: GTSNPN and SVGIG (reference sequence). Trimming took 0 bases from V and 6 from J; bases not matched to a gene: 5.

The rearrangement joins TRBV7-2 to TRBJ1-6; 8 nucleotides agree with TRBD1. CDR1 is SGHTA, CDR2 FQGNSA, per germline. The CDR3 has 14 amino acids. The V gene end was trimmed by 1 base and the J gene end by 10 bases; junction bases not matched to a gene: 3. This CDR3 is CASSLVRGRSPLHF. The CDR3 DNA reads as TGTGCCAGCAGCTTAGTCAGGGGGCGGTCACCCCTCCACTTT.

This chain uses TRBV25-1 with TRBJ2-7, with a possible D match to TRBD1 (6 bases). Germline-derived CDR1 and CDR2 are MGHDK and SYGVNS. This CDR3 has 14 residues. V shed 3 bases and J shed 5 bases, with 14 bases lying between them. The CDR3 loop reads CASSDGWGQDEQYV. The CDR3 coding sequence is TGTGCCAGCAGTGATGGTTGGGGGCAGGACGAGCAGTACGTC.

This chain joins TRBV12-3 or TRBV12-4 and TRBJ2-5, with D unresolved. The CDR3 spans 12 residues. Trimming removed 6 bases at V and 7 bases at J, with 12 bases between. The chain's CDR3 is CASSPTGWTQYF. The CDR3 nucleotides are TGTGCCAGCAGCCCAACCGGGTGGACCCAGTACTTC.

The rearrangement uses TRBV28 and TRBJ2-7; D perhaps matches TRBD2 (6 bases). CDR3 size: 14 residues. Germline V lookup: CDR1 MDHEN, CDR2 SYDVKM. V gave up 2 bases and J gave up 0 bases, with 8 bases separating them. CDR3 protein: CASSLQGGSYEQYF. The CDR3 coding sequence is TGTGCCAGCAGTTTACAGGGAGGCTCCTACGAGCAGTACTTC. Together with reference TRBV28 and TRBJ2-7, the CDR3 gives the full variable domain: DVKVTQSSRYLVKRTGEKVFLECVQDMDHENMFWYRQDPGLGLRLIYFSYDVKMKEKGDIPEGYSVSREKKERFSLILESASTNQTSMYLCASSLQGGSYEQYFGPGTRLTVT.

The chain employs TRBV6-2 or TRBV6-3 and TRBJ2-3; 9 bases match TRBD2. The junction had 9 bases not matched to a gene; V was cut back by 4 bases and J by 4 bases. This CDR3 is built from 16 residues. Germline loops: CDR1 MNHEY, CDR2 SVGEGT. The CDR3 is CASSSYEAGGPDTQYF. The CDR3 DNA follows: TGTGCCAGCAGTTCTTACGAAGCGGGAGGCCCAGATACGCAGTATTTT.

The chain has TRBV9 and TRBJ1-3; D unclear. The V gene's germline CDR1 is SGDLS and CDR2 YYNGEE. The CDR3 runs to 15 residues. Trimming left V 1 base short and J 2 bases short, with 10 bases between. CDR3 sequence: CASSVLGAAGNTIYF. As DNA, the CDR3 is TGTGCCAGCAGCGTATTAGGCGCCGCTGGAAACACCATATATTTT.